One sample yielded the 30 T cell receptor beta chains listed below, sequenced in a study of molecular identifiers for immune sequencing clone quantification. Each CDR3 protein is one row after TCRdb ran MiXCR on the PCR reads. The sample carries approximately 670,000 distinct CDR3 sequences, 15% to 20% recorded once. Sequencing was performed on naive CD8+ T cells from blood, with Jurkat cell RNA spiked in. As for subset: FACS-sorted CD8+CD4-CCR7+CD45RA+ naive T cells. The receptors stem from a human donor in good health. Some libraries in this study had Jurkat cell RNA spiked in.

Many counts were recorded for this clonotype. V and J are TRBV5-1 and TRBJ1-1; D is undetermined. Germline V gene sequence: CDR1 SGHRS, CDR2 YFSETQ. Trimming cost V 1 base and J 1 base, with 8 bases left between them. This CDR3 is built from 14 residues. The CDR3 loop reads CASSLTQQNTEAFF. DNA of the CDR3: TGCGCCAGCAGCTTGACACAACAGAACACTGAAGCTTTCTTT.

The table lists this clonotype with many counts. The chain has TRBV30 and TRBJ2-7; the D gene is possibly TRBD2 (6 bases). The CDR3 is 14 residues long. Trimming removed 0 bases from V and 2 bases from J, with 11 bases in between. Germline CDR1 is GTSNPN and CDR2 is SVGIG (reference sequence). The CDR3: CAWSVRAGTYEQYF. The CDR3 DNA sequence: TGTGCCTGGAGTGTGAGGGCGGGGACCTACGAGCAGTACTTC.

In its sample, this clonotype was seen many times. The DNA for the CDR3 is TGTGCCAGCGGCCTTTATGGGGCCAACGTCCTGACTTTC. Its protein is CASGLYGANVLTF. J is TRBJ2-6 and V is TRBV6-6; no clear D. This CDR3 is 13 amino acids long. V lost 8 bases and J lost 3, with 8 bases in between. CDR1 MNHNY and CDR2 SVGAGI come from the germline V gene (reference sequence).

This clonotype came up many times. The chain carries TRBV20-1 and TRBJ2-7, with 7 positions matching TRBD2. J was trimmed by 3 bases and V by 4 bases; bases with no gene match: 9. The length of the CDR3 is 14 residues. CDR1 and CDR2 (germline): DFQATT, SNEGSKA (reference sequence). The CDR3 nucleotides read TGCAGTGCTAACTCCTTAGCGGGCGGCTACGAGCAGTACTTC. Translating it yields CSANSLAGGYEQYF.

This chain uses TRBV30 with TRBJ2-3; 8 bases are shared with TRBD2. Per the germline V gene, CDR1 is GTSNPN and CDR2 is SVGIG (reference sequence). The CDR3 has 14 residues. The V segment lost 3 bases and the J segment 1 base; nucleotides outside the gene matches: 3. The CDR3 sequence is CAWSPGGGTDTQYF. For the CDR3, the DNA is TGTGCCTGGAGCCCGGGGGGGGGCACAGATACGCAGTATTTT.

This clonotype appeared many times. V is TRBV29-1 and J is TRBJ2-1; D gene ambiguous. Germline assignment: CDR1 SQVTM and CDR2 ANQGSEA. Trimming removed 4 bases from V and 3 bases from J, with 4 bases in between. The CDR3 has 11 amino acids. CDR3 sequence: CSVVNYNEQFF. The DNA for the CDR3 is TGCAGCGTTGTTAACTACAATGAGCAGTTCTTC.

A word on this clonotype: A much larger clone lies a single base off, so this may be a read error. V usage is TRBV20-1 and J usage is TRBJ2-7; 8 bases align to TRBD1. The junction had 8 bases not matched to a gene; V was cut back by 0 bases and J by 4 bases. Germline CDR1 reads DFQATT; CDR2 reads SNEGSKA (reference sequence). This CDR3 comprises 15 residues. CDR3 coding DNA: TGCAGTGCTAGAGATATACGGGACAGGACTTACGAGCAGTACTTC. This gives the protein CSARDIRDRTYEQYF.

This clonotype was counted at least ten times. This chain connects TRBV28 to TRBJ1-1, with no clear D. Germline V gene data show CDR1 as MDHEN and CDR2 as SYDVKM. The CDR3 is 13 residues long. V lost 5 bases, J lost 0 bases, and 7 bases lay in between. CDR3 sequence: CASSPRMNTEAFF. CDR3 coding DNA: TGTGCCAGCAGTCCACGAATGAACACTGAAGCTTTCTTT. The complete variable domain, with remaining parts taken from reference TRBV28 and TRBJ1-1, reads DVKVTQSSRYLVKRTGEKVFLECVQDMDHENMFWYRQDPGLGLRLIYFSYDVKMKEKGDIPEGYSVSREKKERFSLILESASTNQTSMYLCASSPRMNTEAFFGQGTRLTVV.

This clonotype was seen many times. The chain is built from TRBV11-2 and TRBJ2-7; 8 positions agree with TRBD1. Per the germline V gene, CDR1 is SGHAT and CDR2 is FQNNGV. This CDR3 has 15 residues. V lost 5 bases to trimming and J lost 4 bases; unmatched junction nucleotides: 10. Here the CDR3 reads CASSNVRDRPYEQYF. The CDR3 DNA reads TGTGCCAGCAGCAATGTCCGGGACAGGCCGTACGAGCAGTACTTC.

About this clonotype: A much larger clone differs by one base, so this may be a read error. The chain combines TRBV5-4 with TRBJ2-5; D perhaps matches TRBD2 (6 bases). This CDR3 spans 12 amino acids. Germline V CDR1 and CDR2: SGHNT, YYREEE (reference sequence). The CDR3 reads CANSGYQETQYF. CDR3 nucleotides: TGTGCCAACAGCGGGTACCAAGAGACCCAGTACTTC. The full variable domain, with the rest looked up from reference TRBV5-4 and TRBJ2-5, is ETGVTQSPTHLIKTRGQQVTLRCSSQSGHNTVSWYQQALGQGPQFIFQYYREEENGRGNFPPRFSGLQFPNYSSELNVNALELDDSALYLCANSGYQETQYFGPGTRLLVL.

A few counts support this clonotype. This sequence joins TRBV12-3 or TRBV12-4 and TRBJ1-2; no definite D call. V gave up 5 bases and J gave up 1 base, with 20 bases separating them. The CDR3 runs 17 residues. The CDR3 sequence is CASSLAAATFFNYGYTF. The CDR3 DNA is TGTGCCAGCAGTCTCGCTGCAGCCACATTTTTTAACTATGGCTACACCTTC.

The chain joins TRBV12-5 to TRBJ2-1; D is uncertain. CDR3 length equals 15 residues. V gave up 5 bases and J gave up 1 base, with 12 bases separating them. In germline, CDR1 is LGHNT, CDR2 FRNRAP. As DNA, the CDR3 is TGTGCTAGTGGTGCCGGTGCGGAGTCCTACAATGAGCAGTTCTTC. The encoded protein is CASGAGAESYNEQFF.

This clonotype was detected ten times or more. CDR3 nucleotides: TGCGCCAGCAGCGGGAGGGGCCGGGACAAGTACAATGAGCAGTTCTTC. This codes for CASSGRGRDKYNEQFF. The chain combines TRBV4-1 with TRBJ2-1, with D tentatively TRBD2 (7 bases). The CDR3 totals 16 residues. The germline V gene encodes CDR1 MGHRA and CDR2 YSYEKL. V lost 5 bases to trimming and J lost 4 bases, with 18 bases between them.

This clonotype came up a few times. The chain uses TRBV5-1 and TRBJ2-2; D remains unclear. The CDR3 loop spans 16 amino acids. Germline CDR1 SGHRS, CDR2 YFSETQ. The germline V and J ends were trimmed by 2 bases and 2 bases, with 13 bases remaining between them. In DNA, the CDR3 is TGCGCCAGCAGCTTTGTCGTGTTCCCTAACACCGGGGAGCTGTTTTTT. This codes for CASSFVVFPNTGELFF.

This clonotype was detected only a few times. V usage is TRBV19 and J usage is TRBJ1-5, with a tentative D call TRBD1 (5 bases). Germline lookup yields CDR1 LNHDA and CDR2 SQIVND (reference sequence). The CDR3 contains 14 residues. Trimming pared 8 bases from V and 2 bases from J, leaving 13 bases between. CDR3 protein: CASAGLLGNQPQHF. The CDR3, as DNA: TGTGCCAGTGCGGGGCTTCTGGGCAATCAGCCCCAGCATTTT. The full variable domain, rest sourced from reference TRBV19 and TRBJ1-5, is DGGITQSPKYLFRKEGQNVTLSCEQNLNHDAMYWYRQDPGQGLRLIYYSQIVNDFQKGDIAEGYSVSREKKESFPLTVTSAQKNPTAFYLCASAGLLGNQPQHFGDGTRLSIL.

This clonotype was counted at least ten times. The V call is TRBV27, the J call TRBJ2-7; TRBD2 might be the D (6 bases). The CDR3 has 15 amino acids. Germline lookup yields CDR1 MNHEY and CDR2 SMNVEV (reference sequence). The germline V and J ends were trimmed by 4 bases and 0 bases, with 13 bases remaining between them. The CDR3 sequence: CASSYGGVGSYEQYF. The CDR3 nucleotides are TGTGCCAGCAGTTATGGCGGGGTGGGCTCCTACGAGCAGTACTTC.

Only a few counts were recorded for this clonotype. V gene TRBV4-1 combines with J gene TRBJ2-7; the match to TRBD1 covers 9 bases. V shed 3 bases, J shed 5 bases, and the junction held 11 bases outside the gene matches. The CDR3 length is 16 residues. CDR1 and CDR2 from the germline V gene are MGHRA and YSYEKL. CDR3 DNA sequence: TGCGCCAGCAGCCATGGACCGGGACAGGGACTAAACGAGCAGTACTTC. Amino acids: CASSHGPGQGLNEQYF.

This chain joins TRBV30 and TRBJ2-7; TRBD2 matches 11 bases. Germline assignment: CDR1 GTSNPN and CDR2 SVGIG (reference sequence). V lost 2 bases to trimming and J lost 0 bases; unmatched junction nucleotides: 9. This CDR3 spans 17 amino acids. As DNA, the CDR3 is TGTGCCTGGAGTTCGGTAGCGGGAGGGCCTTACTCCTACGAGCAGTACTTC. Amino acid sequence: CAWSSVAGGPYSYEQYF.

This chain uses TRBV4-3 with TRBJ2-7; D possibly corresponds to TRBD1 (6 bases). The CDR3 has 17 residues. V dropped 0 bases and J dropped 2 bases, with 17 bases sitting between them. The germline V gene has CDR1 LGHNA and CDR2 YSLEER. CDR3 coding DNA: TGCGCCAGCAGCCAAGATTGGTCGACAGGAGACACCTACGAGCAGTACTTC. It yields the protein CASSQDWSTGDTYEQYF.

This clonotype was counted between two and nine times. V usage is TRBV27 and J usage is TRBJ2-7; D is ambiguous. The V end was cut by 3 bases, the J end by 2 bases, with 8 bases between. CDR3 size: 13 residues. Germline V gene lookup returns CDR1 MNHEY and CDR2 SMNVEV (reference sequence). DNA of the CDR3: TGTGCCAGCAGTTTGAACCCCCCCTACGAGCAGTACTTC. Encoded protein: CASSLNPPYEQYF.

This clonotype was picked up many times. CDR3 amino acids: CASSLEGTEAYEQYF. CDR3 in DNA: TGTGCCAGCAGCTTGGAAGGGACGGAGGCCTACGAGCAGTACTTC. V gene TRBV7-2 combines with J gene TRBJ2-7; D is perhaps TRBD1 or TRBD2 (5 bases each). V was clipped by 3 bases and J by 2 bases, with 14 bases between them. This CDR3 is built from 15 residues. Germline assignment: CDR1 SGHTA and CDR2 FQGNSA.

The sample holds many counts of this clonotype. V and J are TRBV12-3 or TRBV12-4 and TRBJ2-5; D is uncertain. This CDR3 has 13 residues. V lost 5 bases, J lost 3 bases, and 10 bases lay in between. This chain's CDR3 is CASSRYRKETQYF. In DNA, the CDR3 is TGTGCCAGCAGTCGATATAGAAAAGAGACCCAGTACTTC.

The chain combines TRBV27 with TRBJ1-2, with D perhaps TRBD1 (5 bases). V gave up 3 bases and J gave up 13 bases, with 21 bases separating them. Germline loops: CDR1 MNHEY, CDR2 SMNVEV (reference sequence). This CDR3 contains 14 residues. As DNA, the CDR3 is TGTGCCAGCAGTTTGGTGGGGACTACCGAGGAGAGCACCTTC. Amino acids: CASSLVGTTEESTF.

This clonotype has ten or more counts. The rearrangement joins TRBV6-5 to TRBJ1-2; D not certain. This CDR3 is 14 amino acids long. The V end lost 2 bases, the J end lost 0 bases, and 7 bases lay between the germline ends. CDR1 is MNHEY, CDR2 SVGAGI, per germline. In DNA, the CDR3 is TGTGCCAGCAGTTACAGCCCGCCTAACTATGGCTACACCTTC. As protein: CASSYSPPNYGYTF.

This clonotype was recorded at least ten times. This chain connects TRBV2 to TRBJ1-4; 9 nucleotides match TRBD1. The CDR3 runs 21 residues. The V segment lost 2 bases and the J segment 0 bases; nucleotides outside the gene matches: 16. Germline lookup yields CDR1 SNHLY and CDR2 FYNNEI. The CDR3 protein is CASSETWDRVDEVATNEKLFF. The CDR3 coding sequence is TGTGCCAGCAGTGAAACGTGGGACAGGGTAGATGAGGTCGCAACTAATGAAAAACTGTTTTTT.

As regards this clonotype: At one of its ends the junction is not consistent with the germline gene, which may arise from a read error. V gene TRBV7-9 combines with J gene TRBJ2-3, with 7 bases matching TRBD1. Germline CDR1 SEHNR, CDR2 FQNEAQ (reference sequence). This CDR3 contains 14 residues. DNA for the CDR3: TGTGCCAGCAGCTGGGGGATTGGGACAGATCCGCAGTATTTT. Its translation is CASSWGIGTDPQYF.

This clonotype was seen more than once but under ten times. V is TRBV30 and J is TRBJ1-4; D not certain. The CDR3 contains 13 residues. Germline V gene data show CDR1 as GTSNPN and CDR2 as SVGIG (reference sequence). Trimming took off 5 bases at V and 8 bases at J, with 15 bases between the two ends. As DNA, the CDR3 is TGTGCCTGGGACCACGAGGGCCGCGAAAAACTGTTTTTT. Amino acids: CAWDHEGREKLFF. The whole variable domain, remainder taken from reference TRBV30 and TRBJ1-4, is SQTIHQWPATLVQPVGSPLSLECTVEGTSNPNLYWYRQAAGRGLQLLFYSVGIGQISSEVPQNLSASRPQDRQFILSSKKLLLSDSGFYLCAWDHEGREKLFFGSGTQLSVL.

Remarks on this clonotype: Given a much more abundant clone one base away, this may be a read error. The chain uses TRBV12-3 or TRBV12-4 and TRBJ2-7; 8 nucleotides line up with TRBD2. CDR3 length equals 14 residues. CDR3 residues: CASSLNPGGYEQCF. CDR3 DNA: TGTGCCAGCAGTTTAAACCCGGGAGGGTACGAGCAGTGCTTC.

The V and J genes are TRBV20-1 and TRBJ1-2; 7 bases agree with TRBD1. The V segment lost 0 bases and the J segment 6 bases; nucleotides outside the gene matches: 7. The length of the CDR3 is 14 residues. Germline assignment: CDR1 DFQATT and CDR2 SNEGSKA (reference sequence). The CDR3 nucleotides read TGCAGTGCTAGAGATATGTGGGACAGCGATGGCTACACCTTC. Amino acid sequence: CSARDMWDSDGYTF.

This chain connects TRBV19 to TRBJ1-5; possible D gene TRBD1, 6 bases. Germline V gene data show CDR1 as LNHDA and CDR2 as SQIVND (reference sequence). Trimming removed 5 bases at V and 4 bases at J, with 27 bases between. CDR3 length: 19 residues. The CDR3 sequence is CASSFGFVRWTDFNQPQHF. The DNA of the CDR3 is TGTGCCAGTAGTTTTGGCTTTGTACGCTGGACAGACTTTAATCAGCCCCAGCATTTT.